The sequence of this T cell receptor (beta chain) was determined in a study of blood T cell repertoires in COVID-19 (dated by TCRdb to about 2020). Looking at the study overall: For ImmuneRACE Cohort 3, a participant was defined as recovered based on two consecutive negative NP/OP PCR tests, clearance by a healthcare professional, or resolution of symptoms. Collaborator samples came from the United States, Italy and Spain and covered acute and convalescent phases of COVID-19. The prospective study material was composed of cDNA or gDNA derived from T cells, B-cell-depleted T cells, or PBMCs. The dataset comprised deeply sampled blood TCRbeta repertoires from subjects exposed to, actively infected with, or recovered from COVID-19. A freely available public database, intended as a resource for researchers studying the immune response to SARS-CoV-2, is where the repertoires were released. The samples were drawn from the first 160 participants of the ongoing ImmuneRACE study and from 1,254 subjects provided by 6 global collaborators. A de-identified subject ID, COVID-19 status, age in years and sex were almost always included in the sample metadata. HLA class I and class II types, where available, came from metadata supplied by the sample provider rather than from assay-based typing. General findings and caveats noted by the study authors: The amount of clinical and demographic metadata varied by source and participant and was provided uncurated.

TCRbeta CDR3 regions were amplified from genomic DNA by means of the immunoSEQ Assay, a bias-controlled multiplex PCR. The source study handled its data this way. Within the assay, amplification of reference gene primers was used to estimate how many nucleated cells each sample contained. To quantify the absolute abundance of each unique TCRbeta CDR3 rearrangement, sequence reads were collapsed and filtered. Productive Simpson clonality was computed per sample as the square root of Simpson's diversity index over productive rearrangements. The clones in this table, taken by TCRdb from immuneACCESS, are in-frame only. Not every clone is retained; where verified, under half of the shortfall comes from an unresolved V gene, and the cause of the rest is unknown. V and J calls and clone size come straight from that table; D and trimming were deduced from the DNA. Recorded for this sample are some 330,000 clones; around 87% of them occurred a single time. Together, the top ten hold about 1.9% of the sample.

On this clone: Its antigen remains unidentified. No much larger clonotype is one base removed from it; base qualities were not supplied.

Participants in the prospective study were aged roughly 18 to 89 years, lived in 20 to 25 United States geographic areas, and enrolled through a virtual design. Cohort assignment in the prospective study relied on participant-reported clinical history from a screening survey and a study questionnaire. Mobile phlebotomists in the prospective study collected whole blood, serum and a nasopharyngeal or oropharyngeal swab from every participant. Prospective study participants could optionally give additional blood draws and questionnaires over an approximately 2-month period. Before DNA extraction, blood samples from the prospective study were shipped at room temperature or frozen. The CDR1 and CDR2 encoded by the germline V gene are SGDLS and YYNGEE. V is cut back by 4 bases and J by 6 bases, with 8 bases in the junction unmatched. From the cysteine up to the phenylalanine, the CDR3 has a length of 15 residues. Of all the DNA, just the CDR3 is kept, 45 bases in frame from base 1.

The sequencing sample was made of PBMCs or T cells enriched from blood (not recorded which). The rearrangement combines TRBV9 with TRBJ2-7, with TRBD2 identical over 12 junction bases. The clonotype comes from a man between 40 and 49 years old in a cohort exposed to, infected with or recovered from COVID-19 (not recorded which). The CDR3 protein: CASSPRLAGVGEQYF. The DNA reads as follows: TGTGCCAGCAGCCCGAGACTAGCGGGAGTGGGCGAGCAGTACTTC. Reference TRBV9 and TRBJ2-7 proteins supply the regions before and after the CDR3; the full variable domain is: DSGVTQTPKHLITATGQRVTLRCSPRSGDLSVYWYQQSLDQGLQFLIQYYNGEERAKGNILERFSAQQFPDLHSELNLSSLELGDSALYFCASSPRLAGVGEQYFGPGTRLTVT.